The 21 T cell receptor beta chains below all came from one sample that was sequenced in a study of metastatic and nonmetastatic thyroid tumors. MiXCR re-clonotyped the PCR reads for TCRdb. This table holds 11,000 or so clones, around two fifths found once. Thyroid surgery was performed in patients who had received no treatment beforehand. Sequenced input: tumor tissue. Receptors originate from a female donor with papillary thyroid cancer or a benign thyroid nodule (not recorded which). Some clones in this sample may be carry-over from other donors' samples.

V is TRBV20-1 and J is TRBJ2-1; 14 nucleotides align to TRBD2. Germline CDR1 DFQATT, CDR2 SNEGSKA (reference sequence). V was pared by 5 bases and J by 7 bases, with 4 bases of the junction left unmatched. This CDR3 is 14 amino acids long. CDR3 coding DNA: TGCAGTGCTTCCGGGACTAGCGGGAGTAATGAGCAGTTCTTC. This codes for CSASGTSGSNEQFF.

The chain uses TRBV9 and TRBJ2-7, with TRBD1 matching over 7 bases. Trimming removed 0 bases from V and 2 bases from J; junction bases left unmatched: 2. The length of the CDR3 is 14 residues. Germline CDR1 is SGDLS and CDR2 is YYNGEE. The CDR3 is CASSVGDSTYEQYF. As DNA, the CDR3 is TGTGCCAGCAGCGTAGGGGACAGTACCTACGAGCAGTACTTC.

This clone was seen once. The V gene is TRBV28, the J gene TRBJ1-3, with D possibly TRBD1 on 6 matching bases. With 6 bases removed from V and 4 bases from J, the gap between germline ends came to 16 bases. Germline lookup yields CDR1 MDHEN and CDR2 SYDVKM. The CDR3 covers 15 residues. The CDR3 DNA reads TGTGCCAGCAGCGTCGTGGGGGGCGCCGGAAACACCATATATTTT. Translated: CASSVVGGAGNTIYF.

V gene TRBV24-1 combines with J gene TRBJ2-7; D is possibly TRBD2 (5 bases). The V and J ends lost 1 base and 5 bases respectively, with 5 bases between them. The CDR3 spans 12 residues. CDR1 is KGHDR, CDR2 SFDVKD, per germline. The CDR3 nucleotides read TGTGCCACCAGTGATTTCGGGAACGAGCAGTACTTC. It translates to CATSDFGNEQYF.

This clone was observed a few times. The chain uses TRBV19 and TRBJ1-2; a possible D gene is TRBD1 (5 bases). Germline loops: CDR1 LNHDA, CDR2 SQIVND (reference sequence). Trimming removed 5 bases from V and 4 bases from J, with 14 bases in between. The CDR3 contains 14 residues. The CDR3 protein is CASSPGAGIYGYTF. As DNA, the CDR3 is TGTGCCAGTAGTCCCGGAGCAGGGATCTATGGCTACACCTTC.

The table lists this clone with a few counts. The chain has TRBV6-4 and TRBJ1-2; D call uncertain. V was pared by 6 bases and J by 4 bases, with 12 bases between. The length of the CDR3 is 13 residues. Germline V gives CDR1 MRHNA, CDR2 SNTAGT. The DNA of the CDR3 is TGTGCCAGCAGCAGAGGACGGATCTATGGCTACACCTTC. This sequence encodes CASSRGRIYGYTF.

The V call is TRBV11-1, the J call TRBJ2-3, with TRBD2 matching over 14 bases. The junction had 12 bases not matched to a gene; V was cut back by 7 bases and J by 3 bases. Germline CDR1 SGHAT, CDR2 FQDESV (reference sequence). CDR3 length equals 18 residues. For the CDR3, the DNA is TGTGCCAGCACCGGTATGGGGACTAGCGGGAGTTATACAGATACGCAGTATTTT. This sequence encodes CASTGMGTSGSYTDTQYF.

This clone has a handful of counts. This chain joins TRBV6-5 and TRBJ1-2; the D is unclear. Germline V CDR1 and CDR2: MNHEY, SVGAGI. Trimming took off 4 bases at V and 7 bases at J, with 16 bases between the two ends. The CDR3 sequence is 14 residues long. This chain's CDR3 is CASSSTAQALGYTF. The DNA for the CDR3 is TGTGCCAGCAGTTCGACGGCTCAGGCACTTGGCTACACCTTC.

This clone came up a few times. This chain uses TRBV6-5 with TRBJ2-1; 12 nucleotides agree with TRBD2. J lost 6 bases, V lost 4 bases, and 4 bases had no gene match. Looked up from germline, CDR1 is MNHEY and CDR2 is SVGAGI. The CDR3 spans 15 residues. The CDR3 DNA reads as TGTGCCAGCAGTTGGACTAGCGGGAATCCCAATGAGCAGTTCTTC. Translation: CASSWTSGNPNEQFF.

As for this clone: This is likely a read error, given that the CDR3 carries no conserved phenylalanine or tryptophan at its end. The chain links TRBV28 to TRBJ1-4; D gene unclear. CDR1 is MDHEN and CDR2 is SYDVKM in the germline V gene. The CDR3 totals 13 residues. With 2 bases removed from V and 6 bases from J, the gap between germline ends came to 7 bases. CDR3 nucleotide sequence: TGTGCCAGCAGTTTAGGGTCTTATGAAAAACTGTTTCTT. This gives the protein CASSLGSYEKLFL.

The V call is TRBV19, the J call TRBJ2-1, with 7 positions matching TRBD1. Losses at the gene ends were 5 bases for V and 1 base for J; bases not matched to a gene: 5. Germline V gene data show CDR1 as LNHDA and CDR2 as SQIVND (reference sequence). The CDR3 extends over 15 amino acids. The CDR3 reads CASSQGDWSYNEQFF. The CDR3 nucleotides read TGTGCCAGTAGTCAGGGGGATTGGTCCTACAATGAGCAGTTCTTC.

The chain joins TRBV20-1 to TRBJ1-2, with D perhaps matching TRBD1 (6 bases). Germline loops: CDR1 DFQATT, CDR2 SNEGSKA (reference sequence). This CDR3 has 12 residues. The V end was cut by 6 bases, the J end by 7 bases, with 15 bases between. The CDR3 DNA is TGCAGTGCGCGGGGGGGCTTCCCTGGCTACACCTTC. It encodes CSARGGFPGYTF.

The chain is built from TRBV7-9 and TRBJ1-2; 12 bases agree with TRBD1. Germline lookup yields CDR1 SEHNR and CDR2 FQNEAQ (reference sequence). Losses at the gene ends were 3 bases for V and 8 bases for J; bases not matched to a gene: 4. The CDR3 is made up of 14 amino acids. DNA for the CDR3: TGTGCCAGCAGCTTCGGGACAGGGGGCATAGGCTACACCTTC. This encodes CASSFGTGGIGYTF.

This clone was found a few times. The rearrangement links TRBV28 to TRBJ2-7; tentatively, D is TRBD2 (6 bases). Between the trimmed V and J ends, which lost 3 bases and 2 bases, there was a span of 14 bases. The germline CDR1 and CDR2 sequences are MDHEN and SYDVKM. This CDR3 is 15 amino acids long. The CDR3 region is CASSLWGDPTYEQYF. The CDR3 nucleotides are TGTGCCAGCAGTTTGTGGGGGGACCCTACCTACGAGCAGTACTTC.

This clone was seen a few times. The V call is TRBV25-1, the J call TRBJ2-7, with TRBD2 matching 7 bases. J was trimmed by 5 bases and V by 4 bases; bases with no gene match: 11. This CDR3 region has 15 residues. Germline CDR1 reads MGHDK; CDR2 reads SYGVNS. The CDR3 bases are TGTGCCAGCAGTGGCTCGCTAGCGGTGGGAGACGAGCAGTACTTC. This translates into CASSGSLAVGDEQYF.

This clone was observed a few times. The chain uses TRBV12-3 or TRBV12-4 and TRBJ2-7; 7 bases are a match to TRBD2. J gave up 2 bases and V 7 bases, and 11 bases lay outside the gene matches. The CDR3 covers 15 residues. The CDR3 DNA follows: TGTGCCAGCACCGGAGGAGTAGCGGGTACCTACGAGCAGTACTTC. The encoded protein is CASTGGVAGTYEQYF.

This chain joins TRBV5-5 and TRBJ2-7, with 11 bases aligning to TRBD2. Losses at the gene ends were 0 bases for V and 7 bases for J; bases not matched to a gene: 6. CDR1 is SGHKS, CDR2 YYEKEE, per germline (reference sequence). The CDR3 loop spans 15 amino acids. The CDR3 protein is CASSLGLAGWEEQYF. DNA of the CDR3: TGTGCCAGCAGCTTGGGACTAGCGGGATGGGAGGAGCAGTACTTC. Together with reference TRBV5-5 and TRBJ2-7, the CDR3 gives the full variable domain: DAGVTQSPTHLIKTRGQQVTLRCSPISGHKSVSWYQQVLGQGPQFIFQYYEKEERGRGNFPDRFSARQFPNYSSELNVNALLLGDSALYLCASSLGLAGWEEQYFGPGTRLTVT.

This sequence joins TRBV6-1 and TRBJ2-2, with a tentative D call TRBD1 (6 bases). V was clipped by 7 bases and J by 5 bases, with 20 bases between them. Germline V gene lookup returns CDR1 MNHNS and CDR2 SASEGT. The CDR3 covers 16 residues. The CDR3 nucleotides read TGTGCCAGCAATGGGATCCGGGACACCCGGACCGGGGAGCTGTTTTTT. Its protein is CASNGIRDTRTGELFF.

The chain combines TRBV6-1 with TRBJ2-7; 9 bases are shared with TRBD1. The CDR3 extends over 15 amino acids. Germline V gene data show CDR1 as MNHNS and CDR2 as SASEGT. The J segment lost 3 bases and the V segment lost 4 bases, leaving 7 bases of the junction unmatched. The CDR3 is CASSVSLGQGYEQYF. CDR3 DNA: TGTGCCAGCAGTGTTAGTTTGGGACAGGGCTACGAGCAGTACTTC.

This clone was seen a few times. The chain combines TRBV5-1 with TRBJ2-5; a possible D gene is TRBD1 (7 bases). The germline V gene encodes CDR1 SGHRS and CDR2 YFSETQ. The CDR3 covers 17 residues. Trimming removed 0 bases from V and 2 bases from J, with 17 bases in between. The CDR3 sequence is CASSLVQGRGEQETQYF. The DNA of the CDR3 is TGCGCCAGCAGCTTGGTCCAGGGCAGGGGGGAACAAGAGACCCAGTACTTC.

This clone was seen a single time. V gene TRBV14 combines with J gene TRBJ2-1, with a tentative D call TRBD2 (6 bases). This CDR3 spans 17 amino acids. Trimming removed 0 bases at V and 6 bases at J, with 18 bases between. From germline, CDR1 is SGHDN and CDR2 FVKESK. The CDR3: CASSQDWRGWTVNEQFF. The DNA of the CDR3 is TGTGCCAGCAGCCAAGATTGGAGGGGATGGACCGTCAATGAGCAGTTCTTC.